The clone carrying this T cell receptor beta chain has a count of ten or more. Its antigen is still unknown. Germline assignment: CDR1 SGHTA and CDR2 FQGTGA. The length of the CDR3 is 12 residues. The germline V and J ends were trimmed by 5 bases and 8 bases, with 10 bases remaining between them. The data originate from a study of CD8+CD57+ T cells in acquired aplastic anemia. Regarding the study as a whole: Significance was not reached for CD8+ Simpson's diversity between patients and controls.

Profiling that covered TCR beta VDJ and CDR3 relied on genomic DNA as its template. TCRdb re-derived calls from the reads in MiXCR, one entry per CDR3 protein. The sample lists about 200,000 distinct CDR3 sequences; 30% to 40% were seen once. The clonotype comes from a human donor in good health, serving as a control. Specimen: sorted CD4+, CD8+, or CD8+CD57+ T cells (not recorded which) from PBMCs. The chain couples TRBV7-3 to TRBJ2-1, with a tentative D call TRBD1 (6 bases). CDR3 loop: CASSLGGHEQFF. Written as DNA, the CDR3 is TGTGCCAGCAGCCTAGGGGGTCATGAGCAGTTCTTC.